This T cell receptor beta chain appears in the sequencing data of a study of cytomegalovirus exposure and HLA in healthy donors. This CDR3 is 14 amino acids long. Germline CDR1 SSHAT, CDR2 FNYEAQ (reference sequence). About this clone: One junction end does not reproduce the germline sequence, and a read error may be involved.

Primers for the PCR totalled 60 Vbeta and 13 Jbeta. The assay was immunoSEQ multiplex PCR, and TCRdb's table has in-frame clones only and misses some. The sample records roughly 180,000 clones, roughly 82% being singletons. The source is a man aged 35 to 55 in good health and CMV-seronegative. Sample: PBMCs. The rearrangement joins TRBV7-7 to TRBJ2-2, with TRBD2 as a possible D gene (5 bases). The CDR3 coding sequence is TGTGCTAGCAGCTTCTTGCCGGGAACCGGGGAGCTGTTTTTT. It encodes CASSFLPGTGELFF.